This TCR beta chain was profiled in a study of T cell responses to AZD1222 COVID-19 vaccine. This CDR3 contains 15 residues. CDR1 WNHNN and CDR2 SYGVQD come from the germline V gene (reference sequence). Trimming took off 4 bases at V and 1 base at J, with 13 bases between the two ends. Method: immunoSEQ multiplex PCR; TCRdb's copy keeps in-frame clones and lacks some. The repertoire holds about 140,000 clones, with 75% to 95% as singletons. Points on this clone: The antigen remains undetermined.

Study-wide points: White British donors predominated, females outnumbered males, and clonal diversity was possibly underestimated.

This chain joins TRBV10-1 and TRBJ2-5; no clear D. This material consisted of peripheral blood, taken on day 0 of AZD1222 vaccination. The receptor's source is an adult in good health. The CDR3 DNA follows: TGCGCCAGCAGTGGGCTCGTAAGCTTCCAAGAGACCCAGTACTTC. The encoded protein is CASSGLVSFQETQYF.